Below are 13 T cell receptor beta chains sequenced from a single sample in a study of CD8+ T cells in alopecia areata. The sample's treatment: oral pan-JAK inhibitor, 5-10 mg twice daily. Following extraction, RNA underwent reverse transcription to cDNA, which served as the sequencing template. Some clones are missing from TCRdb's copy, which holds only in-frame ones; the method was immunoSEQ multiplex PCR. This table holds over 150,000 clones, approximately 56% found once. Sequencing used CD4+ T cells sorted from blood, obtained at week 4, from a patient treated with tofacitinib. The receptor source for this set is a human donor with alopecia areata.

The chain carries TRBV5-6 and TRBJ2-5, with 11 bases fitting TRBD1. V lost 5 bases, J lost 6 bases, and 6 bases stayed unmatched. Looked up from germline, CDR1 is SGHDT and CDR2 is YYEEEE. This CDR3 contains 14 residues. This CDR3 reads CASSPDRGRKTQYF. DNA of the CDR3: TGTGCCAGCAGTCCGGACAGGGGGCGAAAGACCCAGTACTTC.

This chain links TRBV2 with TRBJ1-3, with unresolved D. V was shortened by 7 bases and J by 7 bases, with 17 bases between the two germline ends. This CDR3 comprises 14 residues. Germline V CDR1 and CDR2: SNHLY, FYNNEI. CDR3 amino acids: CASTPRETGNTIYF. CDR3 in DNA: TGTGCCAGCACCCCACGGGAAACGGGTAACACCATATATTTT.

V gene TRBV29-1 combines with J gene TRBJ2-3; 7 positions match TRBD1. The ends lost 7 bases at V and 4 bases at J; junction bases unmatched: 8. Per germline, CDR1 SQVTM and CDR2 ANQGSEA. This CDR3 region has 13 residues. CDR3 sequence (DNA): TGCAGCGCTGAGAGGGGGCAAGCAGATACGCAGTATTTT. Translated, it gives CSAERGQADTQYF.

Only a few counts were recorded for this clone. The V call is TRBV5-1, the J call TRBJ2-5; a weak D match, TRBD1 (6 bases). Trimming left V 0 bases short and J 10 bases short, with 16 bases between. The CDR3 sequence is 14 residues long. Germline V gene sequence: CDR1 SGHRS, CDR2 YFSETQ. CDR3 nucleotides: TGCGCCAGCAGCTTGGGGACAGAGAACGATAGCCAGTACTTC. Translation: CASSLGTENDSQYF.

This sequence joins TRBV29-1 and TRBJ2-3; D possibly corresponds to TRBD1 (5 bases). This CDR3 is 13 amino acids long. Trimming cost V 5 bases and J 0 bases, with 9 bases left between them. Germline CDR1 SQVTM, CDR2 ANQGSEA. In DNA, the CDR3 is TGCAGCGTTCCCAGACAGAGCACAGATACGCAGTATTTT. Translation: CSVPRQSTDTQYF.

The chain joins TRBV11-2 to TRBJ2-1; D is possibly TRBD2 (5 bases). Germline CDR1 SGHAT, CDR2 FQNNGV. V lost 5 bases and J lost 7, with 12 bases in between. The CDR3 totals 13 residues. CDR3 in amino acids: CASSRPSGNEQFF. The CDR3 DNA reads TGTGCCAGCAGCAGACCCAGCGGTAATGAGCAGTTCTTC.

This clone was detected only a few times. This chain links TRBV6-6 with TRBJ2-5, with 8 bases identical to TRBD1. This CDR3 has 14 amino acids. Per the germline V gene, CDR1 is MNHNY and CDR2 is SVGAGI (reference sequence). The J segment lost 4 bases and the V segment lost 2 bases, leaving 3 bases of the junction unmatched. The CDR3 region has the DNA TGTGCCAGCAGTTACGGCCAGGGGGCAGAGACCCAGTACTTC. Translation gives CASSYGQGAETQYF.

This clone was recorded a few times. V is TRBV9 and J is TRBJ2-7, with D perhaps TRBD2 (5 bases). This CDR3 spans 15 amino acids. Germline V gene sequence: CDR1 SGDLS, CDR2 YYNGEE. Trimming left V 4 bases short and J 5 bases short, with 19 bases between. CDR3: CASSPPRGMANEQYF. Written as DNA, the CDR3 is TGTGCCAGCAGCCCCCCTCGGGGTATGGCCAACGAGCAGTACTTC.

This clone came up a few times. V usage is TRBV11-2 and J usage is TRBJ2-5, with 9 bases that match TRBD2. Germline CDR1 SGHAT, CDR2 FQNNGV. V gave up 5 bases and J gave up 2 bases; unmatched junction bases: 9. The length of the CDR3 is 16 residues. The CDR3 DNA follows: TGTGCCAGCAGCCAAGGCGCGGGGGGGTTACAAGAGACCCAGTACTTC. This codes for CASSQGAGGLQETQYF. Using reference TRBV11-2 and TRBJ2-5 for the parts outside the CDR3, the full variable domain is EAGVAQSPRYKIIEKRQSVAFWCNPISGHATLYWYQQILGQGPKLLIQFQNNGVVDDSQLPKDRFSAERLKGVDSTLKIQPAKLEDSAVYLCASSQGAGGLQETQYFGPGTRLLVL.

The CDR3 DNA sequence: TGTGCCAGCAGCGGGGACCTCTATGATACCGAGCAGTACTTC. It codes for CASSGDLYDTEQYF. The rearrangement uses TRBV28 and TRBJ2-7, with D perhaps assigned TRBD1 or TRBD2 (5 bases each). Trimming took 6 bases from V and 6 from J, leaving 18 bases between them. From germline, CDR1 is MDHEN and CDR2 SYDVKM. The CDR3 runs to 14 residues.

The V call is TRBV11-2, the J call TRBJ2-3; a possible D gene is TRBD2 (6 bases). This CDR3 comprises 15 residues. Trimming removed 2 bases at V and 6 bases at J, with 15 bases between. Germline assignment: CDR1 SGHAT and CDR2 FQNNGV. The CDR3 coding sequence is TGTGCCAGCAGCTTACAACTAGCTTCAGCCGATACGCAGTATTTT. This translates into CASSLQLASADTQYF.

The chain recombines TRBV11-2 with TRBJ2-3; 9 bases match TRBD2. CDR3 size: 14 residues. Germline CDR1 and CDR2: SGHAT and FQNNGV. Trimming cost V 3 bases and J 6 bases; bases outside gene matches: 4. The CDR3 DNA follows: TGTGCCAGCAGCTTTGGACTAGCGCCGGATACGCAGTATTTT. As protein: CASSFGLAPDTQYF. The full variable domain, with the rest looked up from reference TRBV11-2 and TRBJ2-3, is EAGVAQSPRYKIIEKRQSVAFWCNPISGHATLYWYQQILGQGPKLLIQFQNNGVVDDSQLPKDRFSAERLKGVDSTLKIQPAKLEDSAVYLCASSFGLAPDTQYFGPGTRLTVL.

The chain is built from TRBV29-1 and TRBJ2-7; D might be TRBD2 (6 bases). This CDR3 contains 14 residues. CDR1 is SQVTM and CDR2 is ANQGSEA in the germline V gene. The V end was cut by 0 bases, the J end by 7 bases, with 16 bases between. The CDR3 nucleotides read TGCAGCGTTGAAGATCGGACCCGGGCGGGGGAGCAGTACTTC. It codes for CSVEDRTRAGEQYF.